This TCR beta chain is from a study of blood T cells in healthy people across ages. Study outcomes and limitations: Researchers judged that diversity estimates from one million T cells fell short of true values. Roughly linearly, TCR beta diversity per million T cells fell as age increased.

Combining a sample-barcoded 5' primer with a J-beta primer mix, a second PCR ran for about 6 to 11 cycles. Any given sample supplied a minimum of 3 million CDR3-containing paired-end reads. TCRdb itself ran the 5' RACE reads through MiXCR, one entry per CDR3 protein. The sample lists 500,000 to 600,000 distinct CDR3 sequences, 27% occurring once. Germline V gene lookup returns CDR1 SGHVS and CDR2 FQNEAQ. Germline trimming cut 6 bases from V and 0 bases from J; bases unmatched to any gene: 13. The CDR3 loop spans 17 amino acids. Note on this clonotype: Its matching antigen is unknown.

The chain recombines TRBV7-8 with TRBJ2-7, with TRBD2 matching 8 bases. This receptor was taken from a woman aged 65 to 85 in good health. The sequenced sample was blood. The CDR3: CASSRPPGGLSSYEQYF. The CDR3 nucleotides are TGTGCCAGCAGTCGTCCCCCGGGAGGGCTAAGCTCCTACGAGCAGTACTTC.